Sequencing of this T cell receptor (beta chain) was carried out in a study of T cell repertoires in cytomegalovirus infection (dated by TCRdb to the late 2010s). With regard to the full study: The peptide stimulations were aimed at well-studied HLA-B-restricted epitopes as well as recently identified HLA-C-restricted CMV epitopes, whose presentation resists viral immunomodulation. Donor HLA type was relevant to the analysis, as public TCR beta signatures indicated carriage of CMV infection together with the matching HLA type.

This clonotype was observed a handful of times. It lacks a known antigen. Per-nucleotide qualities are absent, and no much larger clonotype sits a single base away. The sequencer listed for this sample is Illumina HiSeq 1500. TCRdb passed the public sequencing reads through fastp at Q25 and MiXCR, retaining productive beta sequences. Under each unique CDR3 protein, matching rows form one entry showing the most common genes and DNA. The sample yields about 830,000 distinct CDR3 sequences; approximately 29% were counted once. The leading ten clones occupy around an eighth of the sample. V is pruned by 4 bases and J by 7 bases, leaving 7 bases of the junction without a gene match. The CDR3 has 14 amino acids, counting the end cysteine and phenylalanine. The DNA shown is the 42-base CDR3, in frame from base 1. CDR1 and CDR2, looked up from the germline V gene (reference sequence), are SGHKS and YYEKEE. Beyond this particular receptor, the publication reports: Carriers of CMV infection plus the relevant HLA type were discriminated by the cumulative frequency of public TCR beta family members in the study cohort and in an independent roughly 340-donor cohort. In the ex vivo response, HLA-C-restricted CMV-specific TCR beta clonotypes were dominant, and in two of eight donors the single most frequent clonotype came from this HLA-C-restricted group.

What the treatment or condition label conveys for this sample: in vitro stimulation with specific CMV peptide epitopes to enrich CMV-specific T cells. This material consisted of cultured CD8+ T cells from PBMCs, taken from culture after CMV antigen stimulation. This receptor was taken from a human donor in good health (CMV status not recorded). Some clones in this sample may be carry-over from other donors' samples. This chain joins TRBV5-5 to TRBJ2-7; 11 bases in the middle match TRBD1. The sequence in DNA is TGTGCCAGCAGCAATGGACAGGGGGCCAGGGAGCAGTACTTC. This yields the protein CASSNGQGAREQYF.